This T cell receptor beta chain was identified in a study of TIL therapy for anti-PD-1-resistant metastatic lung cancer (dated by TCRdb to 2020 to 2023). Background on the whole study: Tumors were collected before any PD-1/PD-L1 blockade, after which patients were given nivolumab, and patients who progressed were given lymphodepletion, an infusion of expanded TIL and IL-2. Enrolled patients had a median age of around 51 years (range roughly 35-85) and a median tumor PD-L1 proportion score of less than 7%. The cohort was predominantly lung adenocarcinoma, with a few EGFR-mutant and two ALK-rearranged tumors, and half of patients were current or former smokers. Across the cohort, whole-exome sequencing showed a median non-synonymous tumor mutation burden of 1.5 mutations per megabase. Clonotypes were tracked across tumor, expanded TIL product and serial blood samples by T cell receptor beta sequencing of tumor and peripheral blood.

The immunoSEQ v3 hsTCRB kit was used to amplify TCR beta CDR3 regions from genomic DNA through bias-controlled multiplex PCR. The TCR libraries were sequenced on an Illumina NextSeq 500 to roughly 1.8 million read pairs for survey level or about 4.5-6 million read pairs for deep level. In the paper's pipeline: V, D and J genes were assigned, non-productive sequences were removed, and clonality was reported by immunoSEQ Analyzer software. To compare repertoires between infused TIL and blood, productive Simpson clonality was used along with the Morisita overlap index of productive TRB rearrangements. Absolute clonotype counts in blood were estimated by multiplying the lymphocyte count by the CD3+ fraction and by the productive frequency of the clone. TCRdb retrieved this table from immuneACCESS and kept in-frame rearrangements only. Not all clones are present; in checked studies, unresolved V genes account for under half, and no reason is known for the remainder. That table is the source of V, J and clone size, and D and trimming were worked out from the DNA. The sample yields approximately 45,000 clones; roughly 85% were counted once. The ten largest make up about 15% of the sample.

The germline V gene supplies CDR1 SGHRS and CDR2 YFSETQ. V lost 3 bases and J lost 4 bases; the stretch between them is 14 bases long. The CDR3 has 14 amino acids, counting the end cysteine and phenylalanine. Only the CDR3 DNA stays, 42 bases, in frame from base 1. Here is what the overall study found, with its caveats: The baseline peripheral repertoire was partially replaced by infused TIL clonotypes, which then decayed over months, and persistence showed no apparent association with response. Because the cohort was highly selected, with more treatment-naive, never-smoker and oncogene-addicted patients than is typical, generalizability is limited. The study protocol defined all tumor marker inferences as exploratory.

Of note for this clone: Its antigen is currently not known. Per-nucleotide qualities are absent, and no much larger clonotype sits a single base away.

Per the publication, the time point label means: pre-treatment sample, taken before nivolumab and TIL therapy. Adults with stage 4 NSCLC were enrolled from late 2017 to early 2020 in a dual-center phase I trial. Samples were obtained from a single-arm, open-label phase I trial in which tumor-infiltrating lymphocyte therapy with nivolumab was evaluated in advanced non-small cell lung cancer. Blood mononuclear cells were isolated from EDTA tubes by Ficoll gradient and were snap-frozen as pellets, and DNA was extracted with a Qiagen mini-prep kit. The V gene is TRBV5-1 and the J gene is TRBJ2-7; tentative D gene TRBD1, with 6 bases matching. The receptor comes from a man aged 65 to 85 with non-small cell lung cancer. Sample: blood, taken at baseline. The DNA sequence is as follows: TGCGCCAGCAGCTCACAGGGTGTGAGTTACGAGCAGTACTTC. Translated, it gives CASSSQGVSYEQYF.